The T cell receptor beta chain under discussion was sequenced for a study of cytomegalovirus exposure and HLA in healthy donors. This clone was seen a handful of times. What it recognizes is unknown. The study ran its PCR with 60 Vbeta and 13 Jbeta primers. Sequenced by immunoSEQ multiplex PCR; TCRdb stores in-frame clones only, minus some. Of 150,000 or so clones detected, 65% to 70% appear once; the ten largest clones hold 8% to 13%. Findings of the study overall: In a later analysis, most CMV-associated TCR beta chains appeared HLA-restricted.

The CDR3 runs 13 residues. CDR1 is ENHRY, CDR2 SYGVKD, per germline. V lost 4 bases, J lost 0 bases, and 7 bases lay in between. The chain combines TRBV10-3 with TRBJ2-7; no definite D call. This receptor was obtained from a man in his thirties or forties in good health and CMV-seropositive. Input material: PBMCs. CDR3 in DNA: TGTGCCATCAGTGGCAAGCACTCCTACGAGCAGTACTTC. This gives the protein CAISGKHSYEQYF.